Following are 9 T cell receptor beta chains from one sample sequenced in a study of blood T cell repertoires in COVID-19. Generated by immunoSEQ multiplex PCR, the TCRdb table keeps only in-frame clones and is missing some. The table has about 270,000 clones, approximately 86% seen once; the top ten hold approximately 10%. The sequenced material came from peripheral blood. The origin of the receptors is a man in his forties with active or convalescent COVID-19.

The CDR3: CASSSSHKRGLQETQYF. The CDR3 DNA sequence: TGTGCCAGCAGCTCTAGTCACAAGCGGGGGCTCCAAGAGACCCAGTACTTC. The J gene is TRBJ2-5, the V gene TRBV5-4, with 8 nucleotides matching TRBD2. CDR3 length: 17 residues. The germline CDR1 and CDR2 sequences are SGHNT and YYREEE (reference sequence). Germline trimming cut 3 bases from V and 1 base from J; bases unmatched to any gene: 11.

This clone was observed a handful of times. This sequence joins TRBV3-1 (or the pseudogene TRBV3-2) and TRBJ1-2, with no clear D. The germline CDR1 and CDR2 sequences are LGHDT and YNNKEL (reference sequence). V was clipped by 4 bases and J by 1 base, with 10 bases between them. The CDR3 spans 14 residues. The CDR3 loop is CASSLYTSNYGYTF. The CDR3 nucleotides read TGTGCCAGCAGCCTTTACACTAGTAACTATGGCTACACCTTC.

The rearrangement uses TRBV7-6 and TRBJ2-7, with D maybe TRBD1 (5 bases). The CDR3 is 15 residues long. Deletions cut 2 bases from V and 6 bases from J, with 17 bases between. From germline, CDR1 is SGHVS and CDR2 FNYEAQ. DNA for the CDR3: TGTGCCAGCAGCTTAAATACAGGTTCCCTAGGCGAGCAGTACTTC. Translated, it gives CASSLNTGSLGEQYF.

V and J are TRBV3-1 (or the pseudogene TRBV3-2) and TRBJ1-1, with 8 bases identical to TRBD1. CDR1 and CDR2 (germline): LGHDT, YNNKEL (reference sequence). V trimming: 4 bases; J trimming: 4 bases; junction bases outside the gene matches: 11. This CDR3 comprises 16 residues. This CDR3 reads CASSPRTGNDSTEAFF. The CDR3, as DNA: TGTGCCAGCAGCCCCCGGACAGGGAATGATTCCACTGAAGCTTTCTTT.

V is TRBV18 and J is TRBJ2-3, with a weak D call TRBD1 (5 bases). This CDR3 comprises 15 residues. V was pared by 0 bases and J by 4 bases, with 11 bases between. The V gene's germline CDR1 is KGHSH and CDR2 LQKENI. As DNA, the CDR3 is TGTGCCAGCTCACCACCTGGCAGGGTGGCAGATACGCAGTATTTT. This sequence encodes CASSPPGRVADTQYF.

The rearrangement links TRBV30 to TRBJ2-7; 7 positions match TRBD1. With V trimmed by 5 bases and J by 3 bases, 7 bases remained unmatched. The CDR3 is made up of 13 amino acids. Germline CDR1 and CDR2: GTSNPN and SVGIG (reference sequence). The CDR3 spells CAWGTETLYEQYF. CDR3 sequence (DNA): TGTGCCTGGGGGACAGAGACCCTCTACGAGCAGTACTTC. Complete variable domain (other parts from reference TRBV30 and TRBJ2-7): SQTIHQWPATLVQPVGSPLSLECTVEGTSNPNLYWYRQAAGRGLQLLFYSVGIGQISSEVPQNLSASRPQDRQFILSSKKLLLSDSGFYLCAWGTETLYEQYFGPGTRLTVT.

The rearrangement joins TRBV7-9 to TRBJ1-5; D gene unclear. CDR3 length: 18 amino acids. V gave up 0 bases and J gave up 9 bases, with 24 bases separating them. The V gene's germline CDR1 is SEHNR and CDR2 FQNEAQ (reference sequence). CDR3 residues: CASSLAGEDFGGLGPQHF. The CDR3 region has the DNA TGTGCCAGCAGCTTAGCGGGCGAAGACTTTGGAGGACTGGGGCCCCAGCATTTT.

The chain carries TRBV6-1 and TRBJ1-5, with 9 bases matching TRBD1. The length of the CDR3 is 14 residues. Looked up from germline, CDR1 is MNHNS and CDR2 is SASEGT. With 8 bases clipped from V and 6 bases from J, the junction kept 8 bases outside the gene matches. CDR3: CASETGGRGQPQHF. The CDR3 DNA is TGTGCCAGCGAAACAGGGGGCCGCGGTCAGCCCCAGCATTTT.

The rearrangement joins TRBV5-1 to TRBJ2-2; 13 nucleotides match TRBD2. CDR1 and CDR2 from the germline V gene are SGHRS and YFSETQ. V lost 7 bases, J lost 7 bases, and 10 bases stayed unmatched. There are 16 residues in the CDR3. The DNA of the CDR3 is TGCGCCAGCGAGTTCGGACTAGCGGGAGACGGCGGGGAGCTGTTTTTT. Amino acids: CASEFGLAGDGGELFF.